The 14 T cell receptor beta chains listed next were all sequenced from one sample in a study of blood T cells in healthy people across ages. It was with a sample-barcoded 5' primer and a J-beta primer mix that a second PCR of about 7 to 12 cycles was run. TCRdb re-analysed the 5' RACE reads in MiXCR, keeping a single row per CDR3 protein. The data show 1.5 million to 2 million distinct CDR3 sequences, with roughly 50% seen just once and more than 2% held by the top ten. The sequenced sample was blood. Every receptor here comes from a middle-aged woman in good health.

The V and J genes are TRBV13 and TRBJ1-2; D remains ambiguous. The CDR3 runs 14 residues. Germline V gene lookup returns CDR1 PRHDT and CDR2 FYEKMQ (reference sequence). Between the trimmed V and J ends, which lost 0 bases and 6 bases, there was a span of 11 bases. In nucleotides, the CDR3 is TGTGCCAGCAGCTTAGGAGGCATCTCGGATGGCTACACCTTC. Translated: CASSLGGISDGYTF.

As to this clonotype: At one end, the junction sequence differs from germline, possibly due to a read error. The gene calls are TRBV10-3 and TRBJ2-7; D is perhaps TRBD1 (7 bases). The J call may be faulty, since TRBJ2-5 better matches the DNA end. Germline V CDR1 and CDR2: ENHRY, SYGVKD. This CDR3 region has 15 residues. The CDR3 protein is CAIRNRGLPQGTQYF. The CDR3 DNA reads as TGTGCCATCAGGAACAGGGGACTCCCTCAAGGGACCCAGTACTTC.

This clonotype was picked up a small number of times. The CDR3 spells CASSRQFPYEQYF. The CDR3 coding sequence is TGTGCCAGCAGCCGACAGTTTCCCTACGAGCAGTACTTC. The J gene is TRBJ2-7, the V gene TRBV3-1, with a weak D call TRBD1 (5 bases). This CDR3 has 13 residues. Trimming took 4 bases from V and 2 from J, leaving 9 bases between them. CDR1 is LGHDT and CDR2 is YNNKEL in the germline V gene (reference sequence).

V usage is TRBV7-9 and J usage is TRBJ2-1, with D possibly matching TRBD2 (6 bases). Germline-derived CDR1 and CDR2 are SEHNR and FQNEAQ (reference sequence). This CDR3 is built from 13 residues. Deletions cut 4 bases from V and 6 bases from J, with 10 bases between. The CDR3 DNA is TGTGCCAGCAGCTCCGGACTACGCAATGAGCAGTTCTTC. Protein: CASSSGLRNEQFF. Together with reference TRBV7-9 and TRBJ2-1, the CDR3 gives the full variable domain: DTGVSQNPRHKITKRGQNVTFRCDPISEHNRLYWYRQTLGQGPEFLTYFQNEAQLEKSRLLSDRFSAERPKGSFSTLEIQRTEQGDSAMYLCASSSGLRNEQFFGPGTRLTVL.

The J gene is TRBJ2-7, the V gene TRBV5-6; 7 nucleotides align to TRBD1. Germline CDR1 and CDR2: SGHDT and YYEEEE. This CDR3 is built from 15 residues. Germline trimming cut 4 bases from V and 7 bases from J; bases unmatched to any gene: 14. The CDR3 here is CASSPTPTGVGEQYF. The DNA for the CDR3 is TGTGCCAGCAGCCCGACCCCAACAGGGGTTGGAGAGCAGTACTTC.

The J gene is TRBJ2-5, the V gene TRBV7-9, with TRBD1 matching over 10 bases. The CDR3 spans 15 residues. Looked up from germline, CDR1 is SEHNR and CDR2 is FQNEAQ (reference sequence). The junction had 9 bases not matched to a gene; V was cut back by 5 bases and J by 6 bases. The CDR3 sequence is CASSPRQGASKTQYF. CDR3 bases: TGTGCCAGCAGCCCGCGACAGGGGGCGAGTAAGACCCAGTACTTC.

This clonotype was recorded a few times. The J gene is TRBJ1-4, the V gene TRBV28; TRBD1 aligns across 7 bases. The J segment lost 7 bases and the V segment lost 2 bases, leaving 16 bases of the junction unmatched. CDR1 MDHEN and CDR2 SYDVKM come from the germline V gene. CDR3 length: 18 residues. The DNA for the CDR3 is TGTGCCAGCAGTTTACCTTTCGACAGGGTCCGGAAAGGTGAAAAACTGTTTTTT. Translated, it gives CASSLPFDRVRKGEKLFF.

The V and J genes are TRBV7-9 and TRBJ2-5; D might be TRBD2 (6 bases). V shed 1 base and J shed 11 bases, with 17 bases lying between them. The CDR3 length is 14 residues. The germline V gene has CDR1 SEHNR and CDR2 FQNEAQ (reference sequence). Here the CDR3 reads CASSLGFGLNEQYF. CDR3 nucleotides: TGTGCCAGCAGCTTAGGGTTCGGACTAAATGAGCAGTACTTC. Based on the CDR3 plus reference TRBV7-9 and TRBJ2-5, the full variable domain is DTGVSQNPRHKITKRGQNVTFRCDPISEHNRLYWYRQTLGQGPEFLTYFQNEAQLEKSRLLSDRFSAERPKGSFSTLEIQRTEQGDSAMYLCASSLGFGLNEQYFGPGTRLLVL.

The V gene is TRBV7-2, the J gene TRBJ2-1; no clear D gene. With 3 bases removed from V and 13 bases from J, the gap between germline ends came to 10 bases. CDR3 length equals 11 residues. Looked up from germline, CDR1 is SGHTA and CDR2 is FQGNSA. The CDR3, as DNA: TGTGCCAGCAGCTTTTCCGAGACCCAGTTCTTC. It codes for CASSFSETQFF.

This clonotype was observed a handful of times. The chain has TRBV20-1 and TRBJ2-5, with TRBD2 matching 9 bases. The CDR3 length is 15 residues. Germline V lookup: CDR1 DFQATT, CDR2 SNEGSKA (reference sequence). Germline trimming cut 5 bases from V and 2 bases from J; bases unmatched to any gene: 9. The CDR3 loop is CSAPPGLAGQETQYF. The DNA of the CDR3 is TGCAGTGCTCCGCCGGGACTAGCAGGTCAAGAGACCCAGTACTTC.

The J gene is TRBJ2-1, the V gene TRBV9; no clear D. CDR3 length: 13 amino acids. Germline CDR1 SGDLS, CDR2 YYNGEE. Trimming removed 4 bases at V and 6 bases at J, with 11 bases between. The CDR3 DNA is TGTGCCAGCAGCCCGACCCCACTCAATGAGCAGTTCTTC. Protein product: CASSPTPLNEQFF.

The rearrangement joins TRBV28 to TRBJ2-3, with 8 nucleotides matching TRBD2. Germline lookup yields CDR1 MDHEN and CDR2 SYDVKM. CDR3 size: 16 residues. J was trimmed by 3 bases and V by 6 bases; bases with no gene match: 11. CDR3 nucleotides: TGTGCCAGCAGCCGAGCCCGGACTAGCAGGACAGATACGCAGTATTTT. Translated, it gives CASSRARTSRTDTQYF.

This clonotype has just a few counts. The chain is built from TRBV7-2 and TRBJ1-2, with D possibly being TRBD1 (5 bases). The CDR3 sequence is 14 residues long. V dropped 3 bases and J dropped 2 bases, with 10 bases sitting between them. The germline CDR1 and CDR2 sequences are SGHTA and FQGNSA. CDR3 nucleotide sequence: TGTGCCAGCAGCTTTAATCGGGGGAACTATGGCTACACCTTC. Translated: CASSFNRGNYGYTF.

The chain carries TRBV7-9 and TRBJ2-4, with 9 bases lining up with TRBD1. V lost 5 bases to trimming and J lost 5 bases; unmatched junction nucleotides: 4. Germline V CDR1 and CDR2: SEHNR, FQNEAQ (reference sequence). This CDR3 has 14 residues. The chain's CDR3 is CASSKQGAENIQYF. CDR3 in DNA: TGTGCCAGCAGCAAACAGGGGGCGGAAAACATTCAGTACTTC.